This TCR beta chain was observed in a study of blood T cell repertoires in COVID-19. In the study overall: COVID-19 samples from acute and convalescent phases originated in the United States, Italy and Spain.

Authors' analysis steps: Estimates of nucleated cell counts were drawn from the amplification of reference gene primers. Clones were sequenced by immunoSEQ multiplex PCR, and TCRdb holds only the in-frame ones, with some missing. The V and J calls and clone size were taken over from that table, and D and trimming were inferred from the DNA. Among 290,000 or so clones listed, about nine tenths were seen once. Germline values: CDR1 KGHSH, CDR2 LQKENI. Trimming cost V 3 bases and J 5 bases; bases outside gene matches: 9. The CDR3 covers 15 residues. The sequenced sample was peripheral blood. The clonotype was recovered from a man younger than 35 with active or convalescent COVID-19. The V and J genes are TRBV18 and TRBJ2-7; 8 positions agree with TRBD2. The CDR3 spells CASSPQEAGGHEQYF. The CDR3 nucleotides are TGTGCCAGCTCACCTCAAGAGGCGGGAGGACACGAGCAGTACTTC.